The 3 T cell receptor beta chains below were found in one sample sequenced in a study of T cells after yellow fever vaccination. MiXCR, applied by TCRdb to the 5' RACE reads, yields one record per CDR3 protein. The repertoire holds about 320,000 distinct CDR3 sequences, with around 4.4% as singletons. The sample was PBMCs, taken 15 days after the yellow fever booster vaccination. These receptors came from a man aged 18 to 29 who received the YFV17D yellow fever vaccine.

In its sample, this clonotype was seen a few times. The chain links TRBV10-3 to TRBJ2-1, with 8 bases lining up with TRBD2. The CDR3 extends over 16 amino acids. The germline gives CDR1 ENHRY, CDR2 SYGVKD. The ends lost 3 bases at V and 6 bases at J; junction bases unmatched: 10. The CDR3 bases are TGTGCCATCAGTGAACCGTCGGGGGGGGCCTCCAATGAGCAGTTCTTC. Amino acid sequence: CAISEPSGGASNEQFF.

This clonotype was counted a few times. The chain has TRBV5-6 and TRBJ2-1, with TRBD2 identical over 14 bases. In germline, CDR1 is SGHDT, CDR2 YYEEEE. V lost 4 bases, J lost 7 bases, and 7 bases stayed unmatched. This CDR3 has 16 amino acids. The CDR3 is CASSRLAGGPRNEQFF. CDR3 nucleotide sequence: TGTGCCAGCAGCCGACTAGCGGGGGGGCCTCGAAATGAGCAGTTCTTC.

This rearrangement joins TRBV29-1 to TRBJ2-1; the D gene is possibly TRBD1 (5 bases). V lost 3 bases and J 12 bases, leaving 15 bases between the germline ends. This CDR3 is 12 amino acids long. Germline CDR1 is SQVTM and CDR2 is ANQGSEA. The CDR3 DNA is TGCAGCGTTGACCCTGGCAGGGATCGGCAGTTCTTC. Translating it yields CSVDPGRDRQFF.